The rows below give T cell receptor beta chains drawn from one sample of a study of TIL therapy for anti-PD-1-resistant metastatic lung cancer. The table came from immunoSEQ multiplex PCR; TCRdb's copy has only in-frame clones and leaves some out. The sample has more than 90,000 clones; around three fifths are singletons. The starting material was tumor tissue, obtained at baseline. The source is a person between 30 and 80 years old with non-small cell lung cancer. The CDR3 runs from the conserved cysteine through the conserved F or W. Each record gives: clone size, V gene, J gene, CDR3 length, D gene, CDR3 protein, CDR3 DNA. D genes are given only for firm matches. A clone size is listed for some rows: how often the clone was seen (once, few, many), or a class if it is expanded.

clone size: many
V gene: TRBV6-5
J gene: TRBJ2-1
CDR3 length: 14
D gene: TRBD2
CDR3 protein: CASTQLAGLNEQFF
CDR3 DNA: TGTGCCAGCACCCAGCTAGCGGGACTGAATGAGCAGTTCTTC

clone size: NA
V gene: TRBV5-6
J gene: TRBJ2-7
CDR3 length: 14
D gene: NA
CDR3 protein: CASSGGDSSYEQYF
CDR3 DNA: TGTGCCAGCAGCGGGGGGGACAGTTCCTACGAGCAGTACTTC

clone size: many
V gene: TRBV9
J gene: TRBJ2-7
CDR3 length: 10
D gene: NA
CDR3 protein: CASSPHEQYF
CDR3 DNA: TGTGCCAGCAGCCCTCACGAGCAGTACTTC

clone size: few
V gene: TRBV19
J gene: TRBJ1-5
CDR3 length: 15
D gene: NA
CDR3 protein: CASSIDTTSNQPQHF
CDR3 DNA: TGTGCCAGTAGTATAGACACGACTAGCAATCAGCCCCAGCATTTT

clone size: NA
V gene: TRBV7-3
J gene: TRBJ2-7
CDR3 length: 13
D gene: NA
CDR3 protein: CASSFDEGSEQYF
CDR3 DNA: TGTGCCAGCAGCTTTGATGAGGGTAGCGAGCAGTACTTC

clone size: NA
V gene: TRBV18
J gene: TRBJ2-5
CDR3 length: 14
D gene: NA
CDR3 protein: CASSPGLGQETQYF
CDR3 DNA: TGTGCCAGCTCACCAGGCCTGGGCCAAGAGACCCAGTACTTC

clone size: NA
V gene: TRBV6-5
J gene: TRBJ1-1
CDR3 length: 15
D gene: NA
CDR3 protein: CASSFSGTTFAEAFF
CDR3 DNA: TGTGCCAGCTCTTTTTCCGGGACAACTTTCGCTGAAGCTTTCTTT

clone size: NA
V gene: TRBV4-3
J gene: TRBJ2-2
CDR3 length: 17
D gene: TRBD2
CDR3 protein: CARRGGASGINTGELFF
CDR3 DNA: TGCGCCCGCCGCGGGGGGGCTAGCGGGATAAACACCGGGGAGCTGTTTTTT

clone size: NA
V gene: TRBV12-3/TRBV12-4
J gene: TRBJ1-4
CDR3 length: 11
D gene: NA
CDR3 protein: CASSFGLGLFF
CDR3 DNA: TGTGCCAGCAGTTTCGGCTTAGGGCTGTTTTTT

clone size: NA
V gene: TRBV13
J gene: TRBJ2-1
CDR3 length: 13
D gene: NA
CDR3 protein: CASRQSSYNEQFF
CDR3 DNA: TGTGCCAGTCGACAGAGCTCCTACAATGAGCAGTTCTTC

clone size: NA
V gene: TRBV25-1
J gene: TRBJ1-2
CDR3 length: 13
D gene: NA
CDR3 protein: CASRRDSNYGYTF
CDR3 DNA: TGTGCCAGCAGAAGAGACAGTAACTATGGCTACACCTTC

clone size: NA
V gene: TRBV24-1
J gene: TRBJ2-3
CDR3 length: 12
D gene: NA
CDR3 protein: CATSEGGDTQYF
CDR3 DNA: TGTGCCACCAGTGAGGGGGGAGATACGCAGTATTTT

clone size: few
V gene: TRBV25-1
J gene: TRBJ1-1
CDR3 length: 15
D gene: NA
CDR3 protein: CASSEFRSGGSETFF
CDR3 DNA: TGTGCCAGCAGTGAATTCCGCTCCGGGGGAAGTGAGACTTTCTTT

clone size: NA
V gene: TRBV19
J gene: TRBJ2-2
CDR3 length: 16
D gene: NA
CDR3 protein: CASSIVGLAEDGELFF
CDR3 DNA: TGTGCCAGTAGTATAGTTGGGCTAGCAGAGGACGGGGAGCTGTTTTTT

clone size: NA
V gene: TRBV5-1
J gene: TRBJ2-3
CDR3 length: 15
D gene: TRBD2
CDR3 protein: CATSSGGAPSDTQYF
CDR3 DNA: TGCGCCACCTCTAGCGGGGGAGCACCTTCAGATACGCAGTATTTT

clone size: NA
V gene: TRBV7-2
J gene: TRBJ2-5
CDR3 length: 13
D gene: NA
CDR3 protein: CASSLGGGETQYF
CDR3 DNA: TGTGCCAGCAGCTTAGGTGGGGGAGAGACCCAGTACTTC

clone size: few
V gene: TRBV9
J gene: TRBJ2-2
CDR3 length: 13
D gene: TRBD1
CDR3 protein: CASSLQGSVELFF
CDR3 DNA: TGTGCCAGCAGCTTACAGGGGTCCGTGGAGCTGTTTTTT

clone size: NA
V gene: TRBV28
J gene: TRBJ2-2
CDR3 length: 18
D gene: TRBD1
CDR3 protein: CASSFGGRGRANTGELFF
CDR3 DNA: TGTGCCAGCAGTTTCGGGGGCAGGGGGCGCGCGAACACCGGGGAGCTGTTTTTT

clone size: NA
V gene: TRBV5-6
J gene: TRBJ2-3
CDR3 length: 16
D gene: TRBD2
CDR3 protein: CASSLVRRGYTDTQYF
CDR3 DNA: TGTGCCAGCAGCTTGGTACGGCGGGGGTACACAGATACGCAGTATTTT

clone size: NA
V gene: TRBV28
J gene: TRBJ1-3
CDR3 length: 16
D gene: NA
CDR3 protein: CASNNSGNRVGNTIYF
CDR3 DNA: TGTGCCAGCAACAACTCGGGAAACAGGGTTGGAAACACCATATATTTT

clone size: once
V gene: TRBV28
J gene: TRBJ2-7
CDR3 length: 17
D gene: NA
CDR3 protein: CASSLSLQGLGSYEQYF
CDR3 DNA: TGTGCCAGCAGTTTATCTCTCCAGGGACTTGGTTCCTACGAGCAGTACTTC

clone size: NA
V gene: TRBV10-1
J gene: TRBJ2-1
CDR3 length: 12
D gene: NA
CDR3 protein: CASSENYNEQFF
CDR3 DNA: TGCGCCAGCAGTGAGAACTACAATGAGCAGTTCTTC

clone size: few
V gene: TRBV30
J gene: TRBJ2-5
CDR3 length: 17
D gene: NA
CDR3 protein: CACTPRQMETSQETQYF
CDR3 DNA: TGTGCCTGTACCCCCCGCCAGATGGAGACTAGCCAAGAGACCCAGTACTTC

clone size: NA
V gene: TRBV3-1/TRBV3-2
J gene: TRBJ1-6
CDR3 length: 16
D gene: NA
CDR3 protein: CASSRRMSSYNSPLHF
CDR3 DNA: TGTGCCAGCAGCCGACGGATGAGCTCCTATAATTCACCCCTCCACTTT

clone size: NA
V gene: TRBV5-4
J gene: TRBJ1-1
CDR3 length: 13
D gene: NA
CDR3 protein: CASSSGKNTEAFF
CDR3 DNA: TGTGCCAGCAGCTCAGGGAAGAACACTGAAGCTTTCTTT

clone size: once
V gene: TRBV3-1/TRBV3-2
J gene: TRBJ2-3
CDR3 length: 15
D gene: NA
CDR3 protein: CASSGSSNCTDTQYF
CDR3 DNA: TGTGCCAGCAGCGGTTCTAGCAACTGCACAGATACGCAGTATTTT

clone size: NA
V gene: TRBV2
J gene: TRBJ2-1
CDR3 length: 16
D gene: TRBD2
CDR3 protein: CASRGNSGGLYSEQFF
CDR3 DNA: TGTGCCAGCAGAGGAAATAGCGGGGGGTTGTATAGTGAGCAGTTCTTC

clone size: NA
V gene: TRBV28
J gene: TRBJ1-6
CDR3 length: 16
D gene: TRBD1
CDR3 protein: CASRAPGTGVIHTLHF
CDR3 DNA: TGTGCCAGCAGGGCTCCCGGGACAGGGGTTATTCACACCCTCCACTTT

clone size: once
V gene: TRBV7-3
J gene: TRBJ1-3
CDR3 length: 19
D gene: TRBD1
CDR3 protein: CASSFSITGTGNSGNTIYF
CDR3 DNA: TGTGCCAGCAGCTTCTCCATCACCGGGACAGGCAACTCTGGAAACACCATATATTTT

clone size: few
V gene: TRBV28
J gene: TRBJ2-7
CDR3 length: 14
D gene: TRBD1
CDR3 protein: CASSDRGIPYEQYF
CDR3 DNA: TGTGCCAGCAGTGACAGGGGTATCCCCTACGAGCAGTACTTC

clone size: NA
V gene: TRBV2
J gene: TRBJ1-5
CDR3 length: 14
D gene: TRBD1
CDR3 protein: CASSWTGLNQPQHF
CDR3 DNA: TGTGCCAGTAGTTGGACAGGCCTCAATCAGCCCCAGCATTTT

clone size: NA
V gene: TRBV5-1
J gene: TRBJ2-5
CDR3 length: 14
D gene: TRBD1
CDR3 protein: CASSPGTGDGTQYF
CDR3 DNA: TGCGCCAGCAGCCCCGGGACAGGGGACGGGACCCAGTACTTC

clone size: NA
V gene: TRBV5-5
J gene: TRBJ1-1
CDR3 length: 15
D gene: TRBD1
CDR3 protein: CASSLVGGGGTEAFF
CDR3 DNA: TGTGCCAGCAGCTTGGTAGGGGGCGGCGGCACTGAAGCTTTCTTT

clone size: NA
V gene: TRBV4-1
J gene: TRBJ1-1
CDR3 length: 14
D gene: TRBD1
CDR3 protein: CASCDRDRSTEAFF
CDR3 DNA: TGCGCCAGCTGCGACCGGGACAGGTCCACTGAAGCTTTCTTT

clone size: NA
V gene: TRBV7-8
J gene: TRBJ2-1
CDR3 length: 16
D gene: NA
CDR3 protein: CASSEIGYVSYNEQFF
CDR3 DNA: TGTGCCAGCAGCGAAATCGGATATGTTTCCTACAATGAGCAGTTCTTC

clone size: NA
V gene: TRBV5-1
J gene: TRBJ2-3
CDR3 length: 15
D gene: TRBD1
CDR3 protein: CASSSSRDRTDTQYF
CDR3 DNA: TGCGCCAGCAGCTCCTCCCGGGACAGGACAGATACGCAGTATTTT

clone size: NA
V gene: TRBV11-3
J gene: TRBJ2-1
CDR3 length: 14
D gene: TRBD1
CDR3 protein: CASSHRTGSDEQFF
CDR3 DNA: TGTGCCAGCAGCCACCGGACAGGGAGTGATGAGCAGTTCTTC

clone size: once
V gene: TRBV14
J gene: TRBJ2-6
CDR3 length: 17
D gene: TRBD1
CDR3 protein: CASSIGQGPSGANVLTF
CDR3 DNA: TGTGCCAGCAGCATAGGACAGGGGCCCTCTGGGGCCAACGTCCTGACTTTC

clone size: once
V gene: TRBV15
J gene: TRBJ2-7
CDR3 length: 14
D gene: NA
CDR3 protein: CATSIGGLSYEQYF
CDR3 DNA: TGTGCCACCAGCATAGGCGGACTCTCCTACGAGCAGTACTTC

clone size: few
V gene: TRBV24-1
J gene: TRBJ2-2
CDR3 length: 18
D gene: TRBD2
CDR3 protein: CATSDLSGRAGFVGELFF
CDR3 DNA: TGTGCCACCAGTGATCTTAGCGGGAGGGCCGGCTTCGTCGGGGAGCTGTTTTTT

clone size: NA
V gene: TRBV5-5
J gene: TRBJ2-1
CDR3 length: 17
D gene: TRBD2
CDR3 protein: CASSRLPGLADYNEQFF
CDR3 DNA: TGTGCCAGCAGCCGACTTCCGGGACTAGCGGATTACAATGAGCAGTTCTTC

clone size: NA
V gene: TRBV28
J gene: TRBJ2-4
CDR3 length: 19
D gene: NA
CDR3 protein: CASSFPQADAYTRRNIQYF
CDR3 DNA: TGTGCCAGCAGTTTCCCCCAGGCGGACGCCTATACAAGGAGAAACATTCAGTACTTC

clone size: NA
V gene: TRBV28
J gene: TRBJ2-6
CDR3 length: 13
D gene: NA
CDR3 protein: CASHESGANVLTF
CDR3 DNA: TGTGCCAGCCACGAGTCCGGGGCCAACGTCCTGACTTTC

clone size: NA
V gene: TRBV3-1/TRBV3-2
J gene: TRBJ2-7
CDR3 length: 16
D gene: TRBD2
CDR3 protein: CASSSWTSGQPYEQYF
CDR3 DNA: TGTGCCAGCAGCTCCTGGACTAGCGGGCAGCCCTACGAGCAGTACTTC

clone size: once
V gene: TRBV28
J gene: TRBJ2-7
CDR3 length: 17
D gene: TRBD1
CDR3 protein: CASSPPRRSKGANEQYF
CDR3 DNA: TGTGCCAGCAGTCCCCCCAGGCGTAGTAAGGGGGCAAACGAGCAGTACTTC